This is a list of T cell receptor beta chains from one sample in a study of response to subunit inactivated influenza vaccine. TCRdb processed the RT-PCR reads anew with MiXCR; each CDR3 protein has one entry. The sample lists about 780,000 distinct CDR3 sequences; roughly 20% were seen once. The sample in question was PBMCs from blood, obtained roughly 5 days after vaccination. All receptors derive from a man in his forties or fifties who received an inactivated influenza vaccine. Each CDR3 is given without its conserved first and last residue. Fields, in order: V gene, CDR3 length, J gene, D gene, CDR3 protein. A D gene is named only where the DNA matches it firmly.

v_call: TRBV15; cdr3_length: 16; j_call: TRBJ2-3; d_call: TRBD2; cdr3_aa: ATSRDGGLAASTDTQY
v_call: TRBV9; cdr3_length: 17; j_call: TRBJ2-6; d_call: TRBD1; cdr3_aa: ASSAPGQGILLGANVLT
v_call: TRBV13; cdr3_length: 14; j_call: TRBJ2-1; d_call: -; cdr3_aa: ASSPSLEGDYNEQF
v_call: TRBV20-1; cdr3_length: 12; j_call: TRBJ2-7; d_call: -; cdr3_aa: SARGRRAHYEQY
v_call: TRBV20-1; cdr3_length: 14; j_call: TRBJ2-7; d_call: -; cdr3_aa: SARSGTGRSSYEQY
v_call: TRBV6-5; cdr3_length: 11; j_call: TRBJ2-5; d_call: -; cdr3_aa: ASSYHGEETQY
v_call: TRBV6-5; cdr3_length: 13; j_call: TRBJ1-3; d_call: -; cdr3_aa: ASSYSFTFGDTIY
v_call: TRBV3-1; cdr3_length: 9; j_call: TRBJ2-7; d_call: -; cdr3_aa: ASSQDRRRY
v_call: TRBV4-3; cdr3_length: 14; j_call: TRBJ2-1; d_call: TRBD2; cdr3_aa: ASSPLAGTVYNEQF
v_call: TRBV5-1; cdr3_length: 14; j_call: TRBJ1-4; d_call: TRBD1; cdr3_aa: ASSLAGQATNEKLF
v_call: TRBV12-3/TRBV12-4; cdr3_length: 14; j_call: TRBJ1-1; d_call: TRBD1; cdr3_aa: ASSKWDRVLGTEAF
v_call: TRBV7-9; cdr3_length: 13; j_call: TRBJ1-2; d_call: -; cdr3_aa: ASSSFGRADYGYT
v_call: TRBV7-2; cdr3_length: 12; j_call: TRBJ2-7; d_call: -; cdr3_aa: ASRRNRATYEQY
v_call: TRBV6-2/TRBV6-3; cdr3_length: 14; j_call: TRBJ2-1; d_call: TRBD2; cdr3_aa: ASSYWASGSLHEQF
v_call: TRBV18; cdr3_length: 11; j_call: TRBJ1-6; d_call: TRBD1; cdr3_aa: ASSSTGDPPLH
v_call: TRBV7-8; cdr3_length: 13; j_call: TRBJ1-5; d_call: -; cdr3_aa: ASSLQADSNQPQH
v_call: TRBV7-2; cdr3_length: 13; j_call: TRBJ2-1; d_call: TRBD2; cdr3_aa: ASSLDGRDYNEQF
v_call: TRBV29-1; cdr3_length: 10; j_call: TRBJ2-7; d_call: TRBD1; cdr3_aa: SVTGEGSEQY
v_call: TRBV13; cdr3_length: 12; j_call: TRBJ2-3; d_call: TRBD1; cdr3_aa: ASSTGTGSYTQY
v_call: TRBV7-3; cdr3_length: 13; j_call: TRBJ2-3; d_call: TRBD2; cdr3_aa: ASSHLAGGTDTQY
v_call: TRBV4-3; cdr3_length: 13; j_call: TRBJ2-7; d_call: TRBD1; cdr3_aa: ASSQGWGQGFEQY
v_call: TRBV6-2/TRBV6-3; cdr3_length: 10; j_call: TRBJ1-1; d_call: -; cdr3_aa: ASAKGRTEAF
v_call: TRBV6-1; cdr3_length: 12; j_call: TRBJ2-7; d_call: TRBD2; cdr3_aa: ASKRAGGLDEQY
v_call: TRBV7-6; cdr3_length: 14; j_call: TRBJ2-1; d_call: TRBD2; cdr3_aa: ASSTGLAGGPGEQF
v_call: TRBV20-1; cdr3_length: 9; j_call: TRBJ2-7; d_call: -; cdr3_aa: SAALSDEQY
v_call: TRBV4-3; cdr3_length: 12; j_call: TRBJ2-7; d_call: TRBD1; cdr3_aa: ASSEDRGGYEQY
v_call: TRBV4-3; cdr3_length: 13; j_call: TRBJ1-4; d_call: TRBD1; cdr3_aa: ASSQAGTVNEKLF
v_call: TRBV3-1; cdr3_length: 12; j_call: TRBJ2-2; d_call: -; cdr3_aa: ASSQAEDFGELF
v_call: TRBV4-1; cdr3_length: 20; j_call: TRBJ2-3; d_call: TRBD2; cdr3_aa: ASSQEADFSGGITSSTDTQY
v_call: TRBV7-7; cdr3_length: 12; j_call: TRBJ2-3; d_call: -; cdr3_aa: ASSLDPVSGTQY
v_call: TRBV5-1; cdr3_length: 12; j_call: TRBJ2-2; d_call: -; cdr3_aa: ASSVSASTGELF
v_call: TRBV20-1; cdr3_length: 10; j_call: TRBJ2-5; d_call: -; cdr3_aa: SARGAGETQY
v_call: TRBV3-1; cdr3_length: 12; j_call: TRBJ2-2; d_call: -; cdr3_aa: ASSQVSATGELF
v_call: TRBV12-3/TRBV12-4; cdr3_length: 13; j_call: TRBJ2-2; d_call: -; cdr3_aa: ASSSGQMNTGELF
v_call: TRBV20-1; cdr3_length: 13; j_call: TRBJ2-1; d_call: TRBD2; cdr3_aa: SASPGLAVGNEQF
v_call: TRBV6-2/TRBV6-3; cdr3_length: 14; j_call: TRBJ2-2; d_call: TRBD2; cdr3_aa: ASGGLAGMGPGELF
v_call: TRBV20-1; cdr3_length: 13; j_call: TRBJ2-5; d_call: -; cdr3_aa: SATAPDGRQETQY
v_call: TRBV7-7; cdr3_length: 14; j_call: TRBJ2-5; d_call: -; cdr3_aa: ASSPNFGSGRETQY
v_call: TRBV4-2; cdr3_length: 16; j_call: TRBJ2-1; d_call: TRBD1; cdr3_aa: ASSQGPLGQGSYNEQF
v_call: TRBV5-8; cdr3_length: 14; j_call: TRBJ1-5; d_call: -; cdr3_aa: ASSLDRAGDNQPQH
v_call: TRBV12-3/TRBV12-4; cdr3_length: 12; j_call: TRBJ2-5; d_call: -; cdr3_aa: ASSLVRGIETQY
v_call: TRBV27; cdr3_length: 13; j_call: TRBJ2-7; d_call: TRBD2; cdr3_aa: ASSLKREESYEQY
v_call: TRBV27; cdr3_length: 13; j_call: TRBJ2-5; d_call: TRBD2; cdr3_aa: ASRQLAGAVETQY
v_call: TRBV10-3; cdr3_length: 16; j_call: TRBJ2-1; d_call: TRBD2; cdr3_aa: AISEGKSGRPLYNEQF
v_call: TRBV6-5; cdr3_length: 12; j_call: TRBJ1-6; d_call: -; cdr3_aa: ASSYAVGGGPLH
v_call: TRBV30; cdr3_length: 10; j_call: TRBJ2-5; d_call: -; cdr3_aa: AWSVGPETQY
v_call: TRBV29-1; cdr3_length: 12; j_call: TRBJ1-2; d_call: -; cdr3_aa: SVAVPGGLYGYT
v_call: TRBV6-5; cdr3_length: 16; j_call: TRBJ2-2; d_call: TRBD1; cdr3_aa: ASSSIRGGTGGAGELF
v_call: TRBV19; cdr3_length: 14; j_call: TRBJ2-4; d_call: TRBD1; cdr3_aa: ASSRQGVTAKNIQY